This TCR beta chain was retrieved from a study of blood T cell repertoires in COVID-19. Study details: T cells, B-cell-depleted T cells, or PBMCs supplied cDNA or gDNA.

Assay: immunoSEQ multiplex PCR; the TCRdb copy retains only in-frame clones and omits some. The repertoire consists of about 360,000 clones, with around 88% occurring once and the leading ten covering roughly 3%. Between the trimmed V and J ends, which lost 3 bases and 7 bases, there was a span of 15 bases. From germline, CDR1 is LGHNA and CDR2 YSLEER. CDR3 length equals 14 residues. The source is a man in his thirties or forties with active or convalescent COVID-19. The V and J genes are TRBV4-3 and TRBJ2-5; possible D gene TRBD1, 6 bases. Sequencing was carried out using peripheral blood. CDR3 residues: CASSQDTGTGTQYF. The CDR3 DNA follows: TGCGCCAGCAGCCAGGATACAGGGACGGGGACCCAGTACTTC.